The 28 T cell receptor beta chains below were found in one sample sequenced in a study of siplizumab effects on memory and regulatory T cells. Sequenced by immunoSEQ multiplex PCR; TCRdb stores in-frame clones only, minus some. The table records over 15,000 clones, over 45% of them present only once. The mixed lymphocyte reaction cells underwent coculture at 37°C for 5 to 6 days. Antigen specificity for these receptors is unknown. Sample: CFSE-low (dividing) CD4+ T cells sorted from an allogeneic mixed lymphocyte reaction. Receptors were obtained from a human donor in good health; the cells came from an allogeneic mixed lymphocyte reaction.

This clone showed up just a few times. The chain uses TRBV7-9 and TRBJ2-7; TRBD2 aligns across 8 bases. The CDR3 covers 15 residues. The germline gives CDR1 SEHNR, CDR2 FQNEAQ (reference sequence). The V segment lost 8 bases and the J segment 1 base; nucleotides outside the gene matches: 10. The CDR3 here is CASGRSGDISYEQYF. In DNA form, the CDR3 reads TGTGCCAGCGGACGTAGCGGGGATATTTCCTACGAGCAGTACTTC. The whole variable domain, filled in from reference TRBV7-9 and TRBJ2-7, reads DTGVSQNPRHKITKRGQNVTFRCDPISEHNRLYWYRQTLGQGPEFLTYFQNEAQLEKSRLLSDRFSAERPKGSFSTLEIQRTEQGDSAMYLCASGRSGDISYEQYFGPGTRLTVT.

This clone came up a few times. The genes are TRBV21-1 and TRBJ2-7; TRBD1, as called in the table, went unchecked against the DNA. TRBV21-1 is labeled a pseudogene. The CDR3 runs 22 residues. DNA for the CDR3: TGTGCCAGCATCATAAGCCGTAATCCGGGACAGGGGGAATACCCCCCCGCCTACGAGCAGTACTTC. It specifies CASIISRNPGQGEYPPAYEQYF.

Relative to its sample, this clone is medium-sized (0.01 to 0.1%). The chain couples TRBV28 to TRBJ1-4, with D possibly being TRBD1 (5 bases). Trimming pared 7 bases from V and 6 bases from J, leaving 12 bases between. The CDR3 is 13 amino acids. Germline V lookup: CDR1 MDHEN, CDR2 SYDVKM. This CDR3 reads CASNILTDEKLFF. CDR3 coding DNA: TGTGCCAGCAATATTCTGACAGATGAAAAACTGTTTTTT.

The chain links TRBV11-2 to TRBJ1-1; D gene unclear. CDR1 and CDR2 from the germline V gene are SGHAT and FQNNGV. The V gene lost 6 bases and the J gene lost 5 bases, with 10 bases spanning the gap. CDR3 length equals 12 residues. The CDR3 sequence is CASRLRDTEAFF. The CDR3 DNA is TGTGCCAGCAGACTCAGAGATACTGAAGCTTTCTTT.

The chain carries TRBV28 and TRBJ1-2; the D is unclear. Trimming left V 5 bases short and J 5 bases short, with 12 bases between. This CDR3 has 13 residues. In germline, CDR1 is MDHEN, CDR2 SYDVKM. The CDR3 DNA sequence: TGTGCCAGCAGTCCTACCGTCCGATATGGCTACACCTTC. Protein product: CASSPTVRYGYTF.

A few counts support this clone. This chain connects TRBV18 to TRBJ2-3; D might be TRBD2 (6 bases). This CDR3 is 13 amino acids long. Germline loops: CDR1 KGHSH, CDR2 LQKENI. The V and J ends lost 2 bases and 5 bases respectively, with 8 bases between them. CDR3: CASSPLGGDTQYF. DNA of the CDR3: TGTGCCAGCTCACCATTGGGGGGAGATACGCAGTATTTT.

This clone has just one count. This rearrangement joins TRBV28 to TRBJ1-3; D might be TRBD1 (6 bases). There are 16 residues in the CDR3. Germline assignment: CDR1 MDHEN and CDR2 SYDVKM. The V end lost 5 bases, the J end lost 3 bases, and 17 bases lay between the germline ends. The DNA of the CDR3 is TGTGCCAGCAGTCCTGGCGGGGGGGGCATTGGAAACACCATATATTTT. It encodes CASSPGGGGIGNTIYF.

The V call is TRBV28, the J call TRBJ1-1, with D possibly matching TRBD1 (6 bases). V was shortened by 8 bases and J by 0 bases, with 10 bases between the two germline ends. The CDR3 consists of 13 residues. The germline V gene encodes CDR1 MDHEN and CDR2 SYDVKM. The CDR3 region has the DNA TGTGCCAGCCCTGACAGGCTGAACACTGAAGCTTTCTTT. It translates to CASPDRLNTEAFF. Based on the CDR3 plus reference TRBV28 and TRBJ1-1, the full variable domain is DVKVTQSSRYLVKRTGEKVFLECVQDMDHENMFWYRQDPGLGLRLIYFSYDVKMKEKGDIPEGYSVSREKKERFSLILESASTNQTSMYLCASPDRLNTEAFFGQGTRLTVV.

This clone appeared once. The V call is TRBV15, the J call TRBJ2-3; no firm D call. The germline V gene encodes CDR1 LNHNV and CDR2 YYDKDF (reference sequence). The CDR3 contains 14 residues. V lost 2 bases, J lost 1 base, and 7 bases lay in between. The CDR3 bases are TGTGCCACCAGCAGAACCTACGGCACAGATACGCAGTATTTT. Protein sequence: CATSRTYGTDTQYF.

J is TRBJ2-1 and V is TRBV18; 9 nucleotides align to TRBD2. Germline V gene sequence: CDR1 KGHSH, CDR2 LQKENI. CDR3 length: 15 residues. After removal of 3 bases from V and 6 bases from J, the junction contained 6 bases not matched to a gene. Here the CDR3 reads CASSPSGGGGNEQFF. The CDR3 DNA is TGTGCCAGCTCACCGTCTGGCGGGGGGGGCAATGAGCAGTTCTTC. Full variable domain (rest looked up from reference TRBV18 and TRBJ2-1): NAGVMQNPRHLVRRRGQEARLRCSPMKGHSHVYWYRQLPEEGLKFMVYLQKENIIDESGMPKERFSAEFPKEGPSILRIQQVVRGDSAAYFCASSPSGGGGNEQFFGPGTRLTVL.

The rearrangement uses TRBV5-1 and TRBJ1-2; D is unclear. V gave up 4 bases and J gave up 8 bases, with 18 bases separating them. The CDR3 contains 14 residues. The V gene's germline CDR1 is SGHRS and CDR2 YFSETQ. CDR3 loop: CASSVGPTSGGYTF. DNA of the CDR3: TGCGCCAGCAGCGTCGGGCCGACCTCTGGGGGCTACACCTTC.

The genes are TRBV5-5 and TRBJ2-3; 8 nucleotides line up with TRBD2. This CDR3 is 13 amino acids long. CDR1 SGHKS and CDR2 YYEKEE come from the germline V gene (reference sequence). V dropped 7 bases and J dropped 5; count of bases not matched to a gene: 6. CDR3 protein: CASGRRGEDTQYF. The CDR3 bases are TGTGCCAGCGGAAGGCGGGGGGAAGATACGCAGTATTTT.

V usage is TRBV28 and J usage is TRBJ1-1; 7 bases agree with TRBD1. This CDR3 is 16 amino acids long. Trimming cost V 6 bases and J 0 bases; bases outside gene matches: 10. CDR1 is MDHEN, CDR2 SYDVKM, per germline. CDR3 DNA sequence: TGTGCCAGCAGGCCACTGACAGGGCTTTTGAACACTGAAGCTTTCTTT. Residues: CASRPLTGLLNTEAFF.

This clone was seen more than once but under ten times. This chain uses TRBV15 with TRBJ2-7; 7 nucleotides line up with TRBD2. V was clipped by 0 bases and J by 0 bases; unmatched bases: 2. The CDR3 runs 15 residues. From germline, CDR1 is LNHNV and CDR2 YYDKDF (reference sequence). The CDR3 DNA sequence: TGTGCCACCAGCAGAGAGGGGGGGATCTCCTACGAGCAGTACTTC. It codes for CATSREGGISYEQYF. Full variable domain (remainder filled in from reference TRBV15 and TRBJ2-7): DAMVIQNPRYQVTQFGKPVTLSCSQTLNHNVMYWYQQKSSQAPKLLFHYYDKDFNNEADTPDNFQSRRPNTSFCFLDIRSPGLGDTAMYLCATSREGGISYEQYFGPGTRLTVT.

The CDR3 region is CASSKDRVGYTF. The CDR3 bases are TGTGCCAGCAGCAAGGACAGGGTTGGCTACACCTTC. The gene calls are TRBV21-1 and TRBJ1-2; the table's D call TRBD1 went unverified against the DNA. TRBV21-1 is annotated as a pseudogene. This CDR3 is 12 amino acids long.

A word on this clone: A much larger clone is a single base away; this may be a read error. This sample also contains other DNA sequences that code for the same CDR3. The chain carries TRBV4-1 and TRBJ1-5; D is ambiguous. The CDR3 length is 15 residues. Per the germline V gene, CDR1 is MGHRA and CDR2 is YSYEKL. CDR3 sequence (DNA): TGCGCCAGCAGCCAAACAGAGAGGTCTGACCAGCCTCAGCATTTT. Its translation: CASSQTERSDQPQHF.

Only a few counts were recorded for this clone. V usage is TRBV10-3 and J usage is TRBJ2-5; 9 bases line up with TRBD2. With 3 bases clipped from V and 4 bases from J, the junction kept 9 bases outside the gene matches. The CDR3 runs to 16 residues. Germline loops: CDR1 ENHRY, CDR2 SYGVKD. The CDR3 spells CAISETASGESETQYF. The CDR3 DNA reads as TGTGCCATCAGTGAAACGGCTAGCGGGGAATCAGAGACCCAGTACTTC.

V and J are TRBV5-6 and TRBJ1-2; D is unresolved. V gave up 1 base and J gave up 8 bases, with 9 bases separating them. CDR1 is SGHDT, CDR2 YYEEEE, per germline. The CDR3 totals 12 residues. The CDR3 nucleotides read TGTGCCAGCAGCTTGTACCGGGGAGGCTACACCTTC. This sequence encodes CASSLYRGGYTF.

Notes on this clone: Its ends do not fully match the called genes, so a read error is possible. This rearrangement joins TRBV6-1 to TRBJ2-4, with 7 bases aligning to TRBD2. The CDR3 loop spans 13 amino acids. Germline CDR1 and CDR2: MNHNS and SASEGT. The CDR3 bases are TGTGCCAGCAGTGAAGCCCCACGGACTAGTTCTGACTTC. Protein: CASSEAPRTSSDF.

The chain joins TRBV5-1 to TRBJ2-7; TRBD2 aligns across 11 bases. The germline gives CDR1 SGHRS, CDR2 YFSETQ. The V gene end was trimmed by 4 bases and the J gene end by 5 bases; junction bases not matched to a gene: 8. The CDR3 covers 15 residues. CDR3 DNA sequence: TGCGCCAGCAGCGGTAGCGGGGGGGCTTTCGACGAGCAGTACTTC. It encodes CASSGSGGAFDEQYF.

V gene TRBV6-6 combines with J gene TRBJ2-7, with D perhaps matching TRBD2 (6 bases). V was pared by 2 bases and J by 12 bases, with 17 bases between. The CDR3 runs to 13 residues. CDR1 and CDR2 from the germline V gene are MNHNY and SVGAGI (reference sequence). The CDR3 protein is CASSYLYEEGRYF. The CDR3 coding sequence is TGTGCCAGCAGTTACCTATACGAGGAGGGGAGGTACTTC.

The V and J genes are TRBV5-1 and TRBJ1-2, with a tentative D call TRBD1 (5 bases). CDR1 is SGHRS and CDR2 is YFSETQ in the germline V gene. Trimming removed 1 base at V and 6 bases at J, with 10 bases between. The CDR3 loop spans 13 amino acids. The CDR3 DNA follows: TGCGCCAGCAGCTTGCCTGTGGGGGATGGCTACACCTTC. Translation gives CASSLPVGDGYTF.

The rearrangement joins TRBV5-6 to TRBJ2-5; 10 nucleotides match TRBD2. V lost 0 bases to trimming and J lost 5 bases; unmatched junction nucleotides: 4. The CDR3 loop spans 15 amino acids. Germline CDR1 SGHDT, CDR2 YYEEEE. CDR3 DNA sequence: TGTGCCAGCAGCTTGGGAGCGGGGGGGCCGGAGACCCAGTACTTC. Translating gives CASSLGAGGPETQYF.

CDR3 bases: TGTGCCAGCAGCTTAGCGACAGTGAACACTGAAGCTTTCTTT. Its protein is CASSLATVNTEAFF. The chain has TRBV7-2 and TRBJ1-1; TRBD1 might be the D (5 bases). Germline CDR1 reads SGHTA; CDR2 reads FQGNSA. The CDR3 runs 14 residues. V was pared by 0 bases and J by 0 bases, with 5 bases between. Based on the CDR3 plus reference TRBV7-2 and TRBJ1-1, the full variable domain is GAGVSQSPSNKVTEKGKDVELRCDPISGHTALYWYRQSLGQGLEFLIYFQGNSAPDKSGLPSDRFSAERTGGSVSTLTIQRTQQEDSAVYLCASSLATVNTEAFFGQGTRLTVV.

This clone was counted between two and nine times. The chain couples TRBV5-1 to TRBJ2-5; D gene unclear. This CDR3 comprises 13 residues. Germline CDR1 is SGHRS and CDR2 is YFSETQ. Trimming left V 1 base short and J 5 bases short, with 9 bases between. The chain's CDR3 is CASSLSVPETQYF. CDR3 sequence (DNA): TGCGCCAGCAGCTTGAGTGTCCCCGAGACCCAGTACTTC.

This clone was observed once. The chain joins TRBV7-3 to TRBJ1-5; 11 bases align to TRBD1. V gave up 3 bases and J gave up 11 bases; unmatched junction bases: 24. Germline CDR1 is SGHTA and CDR2 is FQGTGA. The CDR3 extends over 20 amino acids. This CDR3 reads CASSFLLGRTGGYTVAAQHF. The CDR3 DNA follows: TGTGCCAGCAGCTTTTTATTGGGCCGGACAGGGGGCTATACTGTGGCGGCCCAGCATTTT. Together with reference TRBV7-3 and TRBJ1-5, the CDR3 gives the full variable domain: GAGVSQTPSNKVTEKGKYVELRCDPISGHTALYWYRQSLGQGPEFLIYFQGTGAADDSGLPNDRFFAVRPEGSVSTLKIQRTERGDSAVYLCASSFLLGRTGGYTVAAQHFGDGTRLSIL.

The J gene is TRBJ2-1, the V gene TRBV12-5; no definite D call. V gave up 3 bases and J gave up 4 bases, with 7 bases separating them. The germline gives CDR1 LGHNT, CDR2 FRNRAP. This CDR3 is 13 amino acids long. The CDR3 here is CASGLYTYNEQFF. The CDR3 DNA is TGTGCTAGTGGTTTATATACATACAATGAGCAGTTCTTC.

This clone was counted once. J is TRBJ2-3 and V is TRBV6-6; 8 nucleotides agree with TRBD2. J lost 6 bases, V lost 5 bases, and 10 bases had no gene match. Germline CDR1 reads MNHNY; CDR2 reads SVGAGI (reference sequence). This CDR3 is built from 15 residues. Here the CDR3 reads CASSTAGAGGDTQYF. The CDR3 region has the DNA TGTGCCAGCAGTACAGCGGGGGCAGGAGGGGATACGCAGTATTTT.